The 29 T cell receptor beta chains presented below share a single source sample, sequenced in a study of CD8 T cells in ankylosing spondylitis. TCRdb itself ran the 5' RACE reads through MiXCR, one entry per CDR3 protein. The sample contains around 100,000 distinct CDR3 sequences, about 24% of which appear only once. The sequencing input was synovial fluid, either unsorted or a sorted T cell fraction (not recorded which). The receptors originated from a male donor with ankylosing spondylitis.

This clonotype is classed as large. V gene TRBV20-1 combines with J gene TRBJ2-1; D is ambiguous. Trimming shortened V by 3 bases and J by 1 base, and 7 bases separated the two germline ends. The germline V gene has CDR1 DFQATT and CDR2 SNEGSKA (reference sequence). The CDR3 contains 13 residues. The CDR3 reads CSASHNSYNEQFF. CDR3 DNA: TGCAGTGCTAGCCACAATTCCTACAATGAGCAGTTCTTC.

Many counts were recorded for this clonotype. The CDR3 here is CATSREGLDQETQYF. The CDR3 coding sequence is TGTGCCACCAGCAGAGAGGGTCTAGACCAAGAGACCCAGTACTTC. The chain recombines TRBV15 with TRBJ2-5, with D unresolved. Trimming took off 0 bases at V and 0 bases at J, with 8 bases between the two ends. In germline, CDR1 is LNHNV, CDR2 YYDKDF (reference sequence). CDR3 length: 15 residues.

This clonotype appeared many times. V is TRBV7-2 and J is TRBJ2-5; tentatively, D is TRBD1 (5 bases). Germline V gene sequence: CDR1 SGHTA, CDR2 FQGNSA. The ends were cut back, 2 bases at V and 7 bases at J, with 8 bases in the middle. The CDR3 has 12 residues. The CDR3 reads CASSLQGRTQYF. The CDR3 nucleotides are TGTGCCAGCAGCTTACAGGGAAGGACCCAGTACTTC. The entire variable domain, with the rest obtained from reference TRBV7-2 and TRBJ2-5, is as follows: GAGVSQSPSNKVTEKGKDVELRCDPISGHTALYWYRQSLGQGLEFLIYFQGNSAPDKSGLPSDRFSAERTGGSVSTLTIQRTQQEDSAVYLCASSLQGRTQYFGPGTRLLVL.

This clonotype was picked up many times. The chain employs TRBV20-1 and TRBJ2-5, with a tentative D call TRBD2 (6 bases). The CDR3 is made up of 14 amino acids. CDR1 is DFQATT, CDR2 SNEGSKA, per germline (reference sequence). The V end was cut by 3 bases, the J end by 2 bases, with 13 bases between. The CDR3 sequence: CSARGGTKQETQYF. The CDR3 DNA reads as TGCAGTGCTAGGGGCGGGACCAAACAAGAGACCCAGTACTTC.

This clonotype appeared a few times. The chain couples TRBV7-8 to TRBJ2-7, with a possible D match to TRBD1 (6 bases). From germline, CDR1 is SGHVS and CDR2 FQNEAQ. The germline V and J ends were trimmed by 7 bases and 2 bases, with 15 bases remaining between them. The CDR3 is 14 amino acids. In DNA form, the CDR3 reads TGTGCCAGCAAACAAACAGGGCCTGCCTACGAGCAGTACTTC. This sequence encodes CASKQTGPAYEQYF.

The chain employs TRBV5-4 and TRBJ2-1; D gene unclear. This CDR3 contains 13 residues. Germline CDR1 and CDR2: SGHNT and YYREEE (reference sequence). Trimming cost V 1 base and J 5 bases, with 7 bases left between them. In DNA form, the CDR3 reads TGTGCCAGCAGCTTGCCCCAGAACAATGAGCAGTTCTTC. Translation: CASSLPQNNEQFF.

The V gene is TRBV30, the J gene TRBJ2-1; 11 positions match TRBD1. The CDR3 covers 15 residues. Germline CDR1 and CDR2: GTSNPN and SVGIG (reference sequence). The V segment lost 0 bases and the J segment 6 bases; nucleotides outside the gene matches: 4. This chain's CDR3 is CAWSVRGQGANEQFF. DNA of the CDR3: TGTGCCTGGAGTGTACGTGGACAGGGGGCCAATGAGCAGTTCTTC. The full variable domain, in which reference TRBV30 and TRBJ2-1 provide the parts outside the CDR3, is SQTIHQWPATLVQPVGSPLSLECTVEGTSNPNLYWYRQAAGRGLQLLFYSVGIGQISSEVPQNLSASRPQDRQFILSSKKLLLSDSGFYLCAWSVRGQGANEQFFGPGTRLTVL.

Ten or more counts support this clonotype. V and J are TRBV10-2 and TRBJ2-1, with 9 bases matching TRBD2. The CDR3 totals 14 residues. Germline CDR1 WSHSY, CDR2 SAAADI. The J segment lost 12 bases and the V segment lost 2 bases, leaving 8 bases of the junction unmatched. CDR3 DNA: TGCGCCAGCAGTGAGGGCGGGAGGGTGTTTGCGCAGTTCTTC. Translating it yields CASSEGGRVFAQFF.

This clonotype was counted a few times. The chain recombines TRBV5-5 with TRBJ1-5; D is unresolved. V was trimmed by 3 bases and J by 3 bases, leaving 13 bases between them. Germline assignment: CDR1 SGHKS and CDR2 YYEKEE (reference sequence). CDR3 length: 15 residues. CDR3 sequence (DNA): TGTGCCAGCAGCTCCCTAGACGGCTACAATCAGCCCCAGCATTTT. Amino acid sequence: CASSSLDGYNQPQHF.

DNA of the CDR3: TGCAGTGCTATTGGGGTTAGCGGGAGGGACAGCACAGATACGCAGTATTTT. Amino acid sequence: CSAIGVSGRDSTDTQYF. V gene TRBV20-1 combines with J gene TRBJ2-3; 11 nucleotides align to TRBD2. CDR1 and CDR2 (germline): DFQATT, SNEGSKA (reference sequence). V lost 4 bases, J lost 0 bases, and 9 bases stayed unmatched. The CDR3 runs 17 residues.

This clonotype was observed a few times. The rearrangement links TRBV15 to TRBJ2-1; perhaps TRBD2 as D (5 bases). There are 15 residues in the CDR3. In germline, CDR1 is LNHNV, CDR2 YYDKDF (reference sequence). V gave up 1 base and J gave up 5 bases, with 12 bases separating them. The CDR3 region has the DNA TGTGCCACCAGCAGAGCGGGCGGGTGGGACAATGAGCAGTTCTTC. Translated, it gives CATSRAGGWDNEQFF.

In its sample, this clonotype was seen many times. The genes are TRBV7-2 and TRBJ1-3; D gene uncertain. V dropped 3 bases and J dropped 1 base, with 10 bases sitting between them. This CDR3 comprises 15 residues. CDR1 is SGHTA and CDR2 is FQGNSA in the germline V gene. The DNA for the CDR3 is TGTGCCAGCAGCTTGCAGTCGGGTTCTGGAAACACCATATATTTT. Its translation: CASSLQSGSGNTIYF.

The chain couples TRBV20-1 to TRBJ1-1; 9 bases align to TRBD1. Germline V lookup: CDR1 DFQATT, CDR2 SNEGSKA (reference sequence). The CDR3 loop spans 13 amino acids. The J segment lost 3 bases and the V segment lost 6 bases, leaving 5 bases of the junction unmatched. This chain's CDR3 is CSALQGADTEAFF. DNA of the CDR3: TGCAGTGCACTACAGGGGGCAGACACTGAAGCTTTCTTT.

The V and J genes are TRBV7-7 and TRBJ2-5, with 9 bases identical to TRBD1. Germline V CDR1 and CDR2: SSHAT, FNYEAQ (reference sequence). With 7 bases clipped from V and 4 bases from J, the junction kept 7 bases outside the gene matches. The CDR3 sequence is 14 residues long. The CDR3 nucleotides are TGTGCCAGCACCCGGGACAGGGTCGGAGAGACCCAGTACTTC. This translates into CASTRDRVGETQYF.

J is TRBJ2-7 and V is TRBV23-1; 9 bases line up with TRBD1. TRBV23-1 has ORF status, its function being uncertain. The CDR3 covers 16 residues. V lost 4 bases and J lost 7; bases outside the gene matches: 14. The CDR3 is CASSRGEVQGAMEQYV. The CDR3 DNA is TGCGCCAGCAGTCGAGGGGAGGTACAGGGGGCGATGGAGCAGTACGTC.

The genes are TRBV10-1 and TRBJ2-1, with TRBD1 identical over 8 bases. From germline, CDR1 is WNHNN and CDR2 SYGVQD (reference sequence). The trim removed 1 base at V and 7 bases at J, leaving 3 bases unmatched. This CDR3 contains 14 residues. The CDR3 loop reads CASSEWTGRNEQFF. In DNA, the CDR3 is TGCGCCAGCAGTGAGTGGACAGGGAGGAATGAGCAGTTCTTC.

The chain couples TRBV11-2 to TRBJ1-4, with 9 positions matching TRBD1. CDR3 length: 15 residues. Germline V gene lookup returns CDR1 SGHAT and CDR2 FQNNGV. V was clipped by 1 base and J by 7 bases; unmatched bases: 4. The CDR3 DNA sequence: TGTGCCAGCAGCTTAGTTACAGGGGGCGGTGAAAAACTGTTTTTT. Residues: CASSLVTGGGEKLFF. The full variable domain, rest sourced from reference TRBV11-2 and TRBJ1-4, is EAGVAQSPRYKIIEKRQSVAFWCNPISGHATLYWYQQILGQGPKLLIQFQNNGVVDDSQLPKDRFSAERLKGVDSTLKIQPAKLEDSAVYLCASSLVTGGGEKLFFGSGTQLSVL.

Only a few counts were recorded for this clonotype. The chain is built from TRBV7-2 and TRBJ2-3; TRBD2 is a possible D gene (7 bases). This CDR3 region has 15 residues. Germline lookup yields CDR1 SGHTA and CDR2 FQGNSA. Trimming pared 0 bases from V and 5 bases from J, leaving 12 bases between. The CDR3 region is CASSLAGGREDTQYF. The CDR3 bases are TGTGCCAGCAGCTTAGCAGGGGGGAGGGAAGATACGCAGTATTTT. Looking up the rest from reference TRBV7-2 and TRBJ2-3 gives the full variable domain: GAGVSQSPSNKVTEKGKDVELRCDPISGHTALYWYRQSLGQGLEFLIYFQGNSAPDKSGLPSDRFSAERTGGSVSTLTIQRTQQEDSAVYLCASSLAGGREDTQYFGPGTRLTVL.

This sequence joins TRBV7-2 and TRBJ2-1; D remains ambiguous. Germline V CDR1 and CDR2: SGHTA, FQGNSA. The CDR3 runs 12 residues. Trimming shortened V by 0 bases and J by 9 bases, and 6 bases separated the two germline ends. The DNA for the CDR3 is TGTGCCAGCAGCTTAGCGCTGGGTGAGCAGTTCTTC. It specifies CASSLALGEQFF.

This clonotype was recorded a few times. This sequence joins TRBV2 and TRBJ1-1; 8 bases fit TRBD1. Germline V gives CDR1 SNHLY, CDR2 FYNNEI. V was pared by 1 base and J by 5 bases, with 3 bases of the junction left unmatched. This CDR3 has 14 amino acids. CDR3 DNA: TGTGCCAGCAGTGAAGGACAGGGGTATACTGAAGCTTTCTTT. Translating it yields CASSEGQGYTEAFF.

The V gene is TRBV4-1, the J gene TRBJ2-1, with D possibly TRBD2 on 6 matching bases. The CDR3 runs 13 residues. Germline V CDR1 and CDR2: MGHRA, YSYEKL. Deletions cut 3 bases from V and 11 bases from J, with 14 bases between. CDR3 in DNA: TGCGCCAGCAGCCATCCGCCCGGGGGAAAGCAGTTCTTC. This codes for CASSHPPGGKQFF.

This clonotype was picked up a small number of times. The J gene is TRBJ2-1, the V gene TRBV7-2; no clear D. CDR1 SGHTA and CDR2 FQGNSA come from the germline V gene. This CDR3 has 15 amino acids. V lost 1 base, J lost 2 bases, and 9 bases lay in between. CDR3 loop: CASSLGLGPYNEQFF. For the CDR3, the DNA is TGTGCCAGCAGCTTAGGTCTAGGCCCCTACAATGAGCAGTTCTTC.

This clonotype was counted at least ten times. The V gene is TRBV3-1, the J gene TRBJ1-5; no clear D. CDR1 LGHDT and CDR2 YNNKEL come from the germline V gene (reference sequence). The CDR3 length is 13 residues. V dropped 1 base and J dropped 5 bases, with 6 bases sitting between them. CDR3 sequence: CASSQGRDQPQHF. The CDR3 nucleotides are TGTGCCAGCAGCCAAGGTAGAGATCAGCCCCAGCATTTT.

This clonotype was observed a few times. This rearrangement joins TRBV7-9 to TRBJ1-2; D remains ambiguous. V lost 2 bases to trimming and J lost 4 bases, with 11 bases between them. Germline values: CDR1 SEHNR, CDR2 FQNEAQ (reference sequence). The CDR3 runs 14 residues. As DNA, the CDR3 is TGTGCCAGCAGCTTAAATGAGGCATTCTATGGCTACACCTTC. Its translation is CASSLNEAFYGYTF.

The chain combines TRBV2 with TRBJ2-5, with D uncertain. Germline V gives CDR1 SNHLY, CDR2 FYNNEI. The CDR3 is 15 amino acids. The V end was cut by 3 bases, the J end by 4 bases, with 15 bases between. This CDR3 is CASSEIVEGPETQYF. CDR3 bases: TGTGCCAGCAGTGAGATTGTCGAAGGTCCAGAGACCCAGTACTTC.

Here the CDR3 DNA reads TGCAGTGCTAGCGCTTCCGGGAAAGAGACCCAGTACTTC. This translates into CSASASGKETQYF. The rearrangement links TRBV20-1 to TRBJ2-5; tentatively, D is TRBD2 (5 bases). Germline CDR1 is DFQATT and CDR2 is SNEGSKA (reference sequence). V was shortened by 3 bases and J by 3 bases, with 11 bases between the two germline ends. The CDR3 extends over 13 amino acids.

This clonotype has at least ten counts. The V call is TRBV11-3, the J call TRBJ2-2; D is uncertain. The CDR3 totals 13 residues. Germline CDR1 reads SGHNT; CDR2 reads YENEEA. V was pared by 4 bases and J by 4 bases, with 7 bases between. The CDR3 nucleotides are TGTGCCAGCAGCTCCCGACCCACCGGGGAGCTGTTTTTT. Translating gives CASSSRPTGELFF. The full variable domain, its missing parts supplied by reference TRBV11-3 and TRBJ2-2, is EAGVVQSPRYKIIEKKQPVAFWCNPISGHNTLYWYLQNLGQGPELLIRYENEEAVDDSQLPKDRFSAERLKGVDSTLKIQPAELGDSAVYLCASSSRPTGELFFGEGSRLTVL.

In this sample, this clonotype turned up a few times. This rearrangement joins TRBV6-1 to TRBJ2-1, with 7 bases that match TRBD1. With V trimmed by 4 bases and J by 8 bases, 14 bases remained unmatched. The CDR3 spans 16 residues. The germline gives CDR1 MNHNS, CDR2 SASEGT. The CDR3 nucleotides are TGTGCCAGCAGTGTAAGACAGGGAGCTGTATTCCATGAGCAGTTCTTC. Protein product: CASSVRQGAVFHEQFF.

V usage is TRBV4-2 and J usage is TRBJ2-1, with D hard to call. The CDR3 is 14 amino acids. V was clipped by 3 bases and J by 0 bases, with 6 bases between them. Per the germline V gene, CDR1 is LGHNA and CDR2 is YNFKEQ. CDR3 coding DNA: TGTGCCAGCAGCCAGGAAGGCTCCTACAATGAGCAGTTCTTC. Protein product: CASSQEGSYNEQFF.